The 2 T cell receptor beta chains in this list originate from one sample, sequenced in a study of cytotoxic CD8 clonotypes in ibrutinib-treated CLL. Assay: immunoSEQ multiplex PCR; the TCRdb copy retains only in-frame clones and omits some. Of approximately 80,000 clones in the sample, approximately 86% were seen once. Source: PBMCs, taken before ibrutinib treatment. The receptors come from a human donor with chronic lymphocytic leukemia.

This chain joins TRBV29-1 and TRBJ1-1; tentative D call: TRBD1 (6 bases). Germline CDR1 is SQVTM and CDR2 is ANQGSEA. This CDR3 spans 14 amino acids. V was shortened by 5 bases and J by 1 base, with 14 bases between the two germline ends. CDR3 amino acids: CSVQFGRGNTEAFF. CDR3 coding DNA: TGCAGCGTTCAGTTCGGCAGGGGGAACACTGAAGCTTTCTTT.

This sequence joins TRBV15 and TRBJ1-2; D may be TRBD1 (6 bases). The CDR3 length is 14 residues. Trimming took 1 base from V and 4 from J, leaving 10 bases between them. CDR1 is LNHNV, CDR2 YYDKDF, per germline (reference sequence). The CDR3 DNA reads TGTGCCACCAGCAGAGGCCTACAGGGCTATGGCTACACCTTC. Protein product: CATSRGLQGYGYTF.